These 2 T cell receptor beta chains were sequenced from one sample in a study of blood T cell repertoires in COVID-19. The assay was immunoSEQ multiplex PCR, and TCRdb's table has in-frame clones only and misses some. In the table there are 140,000 or so clones, around 86% of which are singletons. The sample was peripheral blood. All receptors come from a man aged 45-60 years who had recovered from COVID-19.

The chain joins TRBV7-8 to TRBJ1-1; D is ambiguous. Germline lookup yields CDR1 SGHVS and CDR2 FQNEAQ. V was shortened by 2 bases and J by 1 base, with 5 bases between the two germline ends. CDR3 length: 13 amino acids. CDR3 in amino acids: CASSLLANTEAFF. The CDR3 nucleotides read TGTGCCAGCAGCTTACTAGCGAACACTGAAGCTTTCTTT.

The V and J genes are TRBV6-2 or TRBV6-3 and TRBJ2-7; TRBD1 agrees at 8 bases. CDR1 is MNHEY, CDR2 SVGEGT, per germline. With V trimmed by 6 bases and J by 3 bases, 7 bases remained unmatched. This CDR3 contains 14 residues. CDR3 protein: CASRPQGAYYEQYF. The CDR3 DNA reads as TGTGCCAGCAGGCCTCAGGGGGCGTACTACGAGCAGTACTTC.